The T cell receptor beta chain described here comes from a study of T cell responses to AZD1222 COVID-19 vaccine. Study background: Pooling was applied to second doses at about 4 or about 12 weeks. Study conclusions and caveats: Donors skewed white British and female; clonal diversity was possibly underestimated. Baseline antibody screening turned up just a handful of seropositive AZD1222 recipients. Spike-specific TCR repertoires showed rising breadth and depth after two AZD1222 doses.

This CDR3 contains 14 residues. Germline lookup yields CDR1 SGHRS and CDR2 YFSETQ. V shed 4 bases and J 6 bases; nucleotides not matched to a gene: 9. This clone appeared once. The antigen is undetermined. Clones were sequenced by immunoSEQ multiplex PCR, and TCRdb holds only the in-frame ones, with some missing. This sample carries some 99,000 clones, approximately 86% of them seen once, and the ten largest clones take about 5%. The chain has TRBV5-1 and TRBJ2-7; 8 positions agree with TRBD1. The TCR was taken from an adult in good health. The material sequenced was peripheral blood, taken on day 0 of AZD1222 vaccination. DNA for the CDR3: TGCGCCAGCAGCACCCCGGGACAGGTTCCCGAGCAGTACTTC. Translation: CASSTPGQVPEQYF.